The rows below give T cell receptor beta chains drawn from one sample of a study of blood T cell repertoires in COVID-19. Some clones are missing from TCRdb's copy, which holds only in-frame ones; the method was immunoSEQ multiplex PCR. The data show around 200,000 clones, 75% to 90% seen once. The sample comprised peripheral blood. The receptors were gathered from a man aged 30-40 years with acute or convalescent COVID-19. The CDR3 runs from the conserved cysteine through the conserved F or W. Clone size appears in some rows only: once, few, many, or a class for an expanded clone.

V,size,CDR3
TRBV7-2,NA,CASSSSGRKETQYF
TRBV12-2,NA,CASRPSSGTEAFF
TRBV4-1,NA,CASSQDIGTRGNTEAFF
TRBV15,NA,CATSRDSQLGAETQYF
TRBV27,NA,CASSLRQNNSPLHF
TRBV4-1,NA,CASSPQGSGGPDRYGYTF
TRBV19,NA,CARTIRRNPKTSYEQYF
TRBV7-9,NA,CASSRQAVTAPLHF
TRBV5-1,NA,CASRVLAGGRHTTDTQYF
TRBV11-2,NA,CASSLAPGVNAFF
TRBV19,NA,CASSSRLAGVGIPYEQYF
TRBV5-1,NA,CASSLSGWELFF
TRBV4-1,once,CASSQPRTGHYEQYF
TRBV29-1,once,CSVWTGGFEQYF
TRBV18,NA,CASSPGTPDQPQHF
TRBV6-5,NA,CASSYTYRGGTEAFF
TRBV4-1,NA,CASSQSSSGPRGMNTEAFF
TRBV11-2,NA,CASTPWASYNEQFF
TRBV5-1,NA,CATKVAGGTGELFF
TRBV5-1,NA,CASSSGQGQPQHF
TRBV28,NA,CASSSTGGGTDTQYF
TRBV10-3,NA,CAIRGRVISGRSDTQYF
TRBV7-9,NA,CASSLGLTRSRLTDTQYF
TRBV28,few,CASSSPRTGGNQPQHF
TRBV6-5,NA,CASSYSRNQPQHF
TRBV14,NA,CASRLSGGTDTQYF
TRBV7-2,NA,CASSLFGSSYEQYF
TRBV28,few,CASSLVTGGYGYTF
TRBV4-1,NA,CASSQLWTSVTYEQYF
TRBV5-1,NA,CASNAIPTSGEQFF
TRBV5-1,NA,CASSPSGDTEAFF
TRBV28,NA,CASRFPGAGVTEAFF
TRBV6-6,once,CASSGTGASPQPQHF